The source of this TCR beta chain is a study of control samples from healthy donors and cancer patients. CDR3 length: 13 amino acids. Trimming stripped 4 bases from V and 4 bases from J, with 10 bases between. The germline gives CDR1 SNHLY, CDR2 FYNNEI. Libraries were prepared by immunoSEQ multiplex PCR; TCRdb keeps only in-frame clonotypes and omits some of them. Among 170,000 or so clones listed, 80% to 95% were seen once. Sequenced sample: blood. The sequence derives from a woman aged 35 to 49 in good health. The chain uses TRBV2 and TRBJ1-2, with D hard to call. CDR3 amino acids: CASSGGLSYGYTF. The CDR3 nucleotides are TGTGCCAGCAGTGGAGGGCTGTCCTATGGCTACACCTTC.